The 9 T cell receptor beta chains listed next were all sequenced from one sample in a study of T-cell reconstitution after alpha-beta-depleted transplantation in children. Unique molecular identifiers were incorporated during preparation of the TCRbeta library. TCRdb reanalysed the PCR reads using MiXCR and keeps one entry per CDR3 protein. Of about 140,000 distinct CDR3 sequences in the sample, around 9% are singletons; the top ten hold about a sixth. This material consisted of PBMCs, mostly from graft donor cells, taken 180 days after TCRalphabeta/CD19-depleted stem cell transplant. The receptors were sampled from a female patient younger than 10 who had a stem cell transplant for congenital amegakaryocytic thrombocytopenia, so the T cells may come from the graft donor.

This clonotype was seen ten or more times. This chain connects TRBV4-1 to TRBJ2-7; D gene ambiguous. Deletions cut 0 bases from V and 2 bases from J, with 8 bases between. The length of the CDR3 is 14 residues. The germline V gene encodes CDR1 MGHRA and CDR2 YSYEKL. CDR3 nucleotide sequence: TGCGCCAGCAGCCAAGAAGAGCCCGCCTACGAGCAGTACTTC. As protein: CASSQEEPAYEQYF.

V gene TRBV20-1 combines with J gene TRBJ1-2; 7 nucleotides align to TRBD1. The CDR3 is made up of 18 amino acids. Germline V gene lookup returns CDR1 DFQATT and CDR2 SNEGSKA (reference sequence). V shed 1 base and J 3 bases; nucleotides not matched to a gene: 17. The CDR3 bases are TGCAGTGCTAGAGCAGCTCTTACCGGGACAGAGGTTCACTATGGCTACACCTTC. Residues: CSARAALTGTEVHYGYTF.

This clonotype was seen a handful of times. The chain employs TRBV6-5 and TRBJ2-7; possibly TRBD2 for D (6 bases). V was trimmed by 1 base and J by 3 bases, leaving 19 bases between them. Germline V gene lookup returns CDR1 MNHEY and CDR2 SVGAGI. CDR3 size: 17 residues. The CDR3 bases are TGTGCCAGCAGTTACTTCGCAATCGAGACTAGGGACTACGAGCAGTACTTC. It codes for CASSYFAIETRDYEQYF.

There are many counts of this clonotype. V is TRBV6-5 and J is TRBJ1-4, with TRBD1 as a possible D gene (5 bases). V gave up 4 bases and J gave up 4 bases, with 16 bases separating them. CDR1 MNHEY and CDR2 SVGAGI come from the germline V gene. This CDR3 comprises 16 residues. The chain's CDR3 is CASSSGVGLLNEKLFF. The DNA of the CDR3 is TGTGCCAGCAGTTCGGGTGTGGGGCTACTTAATGAAAAACTGTTTTTT.

This clonotype has only a few counts. This chain connects TRBV4-1 to TRBJ1-2; D is uncertain. The CDR3 runs to 17 residues. The germline gives CDR1 MGHRA, CDR2 YSYEKL. V lost 2 bases to trimming and J lost 2 bases, with 18 bases between them. CDR3 sequence: CASSQIAPPILNYGYTF. The CDR3 region has the DNA TGCGCCAGCAGCCAAATAGCCCCACCGATTCTAAACTATGGCTACACCTTC.

This clonotype was seen many times. J is TRBJ1-2 and V is TRBV28; TRBD1 matches at 10 bases. From germline, CDR1 is MDHEN and CDR2 SYDVKM. The CDR3 consists of 13 residues. Trimming cost V 6 bases and J 8 bases; bases outside gene matches: 6. The DNA for the CDR3 is TGTGCCAGCAGGCGGGACAGGGGTGGGGGCTACACCTTC. Protein sequence: CASRRDRGGGYTF.

This clonotype came up many times. The rearrangement links TRBV28 to TRBJ2-7; weak D call: TRBD2 (7 bases). Trimming stripped 2 bases from V and 2 bases from J, with 10 bases between. The germline V gene has CDR1 MDHEN and CDR2 SYDVKM. The CDR3 consists of 14 residues. The CDR3 sequence is CASSLVGGPYEQYF. The CDR3 nucleotides are TGTGCCAGCAGTTTAGTCGGGGGGCCCTACGAGCAGTACTTC. The full variable domain, its missing parts supplied by reference TRBV28 and TRBJ2-7, is DVKVTQSSRYLVKRTGEKVFLECVQDMDHENMFWYRQDPGLGLRLIYFSYDVKMKEKGDIPEGYSVSREKKERFSLILESASTNQTSMYLCASSLVGGPYEQYFGPGTRLTVT.

This clonotype was counted many times. V gene TRBV4-3 combines with J gene TRBJ2-7, with D possibly called TRBD1 or TRBD2 (5 bases each). The germline CDR1 and CDR2 sequences are LGHNA and YSLEER. This CDR3 contains 17 residues. Trimming cost V 0 bases and J 0 bases, with 15 bases left between them. The CDR3 DNA is TGCGCCAGCAGCCAAGATCGGTTCCCGGGGCACTCCTACGAGCAGTACTTC. As protein: CASSQDRFPGHSYEQYF.

The chain combines TRBV11-1 with TRBJ2-5, with D tentatively TRBD1 (6 bases). CDR1 and CDR2 (germline): SGHAT, FQDESV (reference sequence). V was pared by 5 bases and J by 5 bases, with 27 bases between. This CDR3 is built from 18 residues. The CDR3, as DNA: TGTGCCAGCAGCCACCGAATGAGGGGAAGTCGCAGGGGTGAGACCCAGTACTTC. Translated: CASSHRMRGSRRGETQYF.